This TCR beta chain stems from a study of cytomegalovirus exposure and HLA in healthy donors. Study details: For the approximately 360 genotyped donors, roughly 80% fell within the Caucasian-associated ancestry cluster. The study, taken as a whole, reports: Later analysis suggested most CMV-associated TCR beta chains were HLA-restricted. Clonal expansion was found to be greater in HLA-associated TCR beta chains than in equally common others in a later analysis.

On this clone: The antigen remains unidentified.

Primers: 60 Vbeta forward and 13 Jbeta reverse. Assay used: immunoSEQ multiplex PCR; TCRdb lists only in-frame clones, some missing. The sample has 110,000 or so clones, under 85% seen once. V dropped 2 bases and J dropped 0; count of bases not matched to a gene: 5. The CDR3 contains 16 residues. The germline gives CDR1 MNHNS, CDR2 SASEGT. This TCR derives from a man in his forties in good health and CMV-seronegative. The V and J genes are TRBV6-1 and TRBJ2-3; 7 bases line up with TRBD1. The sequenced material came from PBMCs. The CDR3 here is CASSELWGQSTDTQYF. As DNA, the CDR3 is TGTGCCAGCAGTGAATTGTGGGGACAGAGCACAGATACGCAGTATTTT.